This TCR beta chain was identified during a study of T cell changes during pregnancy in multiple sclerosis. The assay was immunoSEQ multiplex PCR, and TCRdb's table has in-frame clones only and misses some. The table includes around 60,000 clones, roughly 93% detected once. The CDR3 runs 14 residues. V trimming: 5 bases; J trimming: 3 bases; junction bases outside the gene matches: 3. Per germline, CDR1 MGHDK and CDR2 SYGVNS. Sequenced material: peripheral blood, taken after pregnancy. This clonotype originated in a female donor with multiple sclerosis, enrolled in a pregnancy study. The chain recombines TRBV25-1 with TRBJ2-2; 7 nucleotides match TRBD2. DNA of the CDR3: TGTGCCAGCAGTAACGCGGGAGACACCGGGGAGCTGTTTTTT. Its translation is CASSNAGDTGELFF.